A single sample is the source of the 29 T cell receptor beta chains below, sequenced in a study of regulatory T cells in long-lasting Graves disease. To make TCR beta libraries, researchers used iRepertoire HTBI primers and Arm-PCR of CDR3 regions. TCRdb ran MiXCR on the multiplex PCR reads and lists one entry per CDR3 protein. The sample contains some 340,000 distinct CDR3 sequences, over 9.5% of which appear only once. The time point was: newly diagnosed GD, antithyroid drugs for less than 3 months. PBMC-extracted RNA yielded the TCR library. These data were likewise used in another study, on T cells in Graves' hyperthyroidism and ophthalmopathy.

The source material was peripheral blood mononuclear cells (PBMCs), sampled at new diagnosis, from a patient treated with antithyroid drugs. The receptors derive from a woman aged 18-30 years with Graves disease.

This clonotype was recorded many times. The chain links TRBV6-2 or TRBV6-3 to TRBJ2-7; D unresolved. Germline V lookup: CDR1 MNHEY, CDR2 SVGEGT. The CDR3 spans 12 residues. Trimming pared 8 bases from V and 0 bases from J, leaving 8 bases between. The CDR3 spells CASRDPSYEQYF. Here the CDR3 DNA reads TGTGCCAGCCGCGACCCCTCCTACGAGCAGTACTTC.

The chain combines TRBV11-2 with TRBJ1-2; D gene uncertain. This CDR3 region has 13 residues. Trimming removed 1 base from V and 5 bases from J, with 8 bases in between. The germline CDR1 and CDR2 sequences are SGHAT and FQNNGV. This CDR3 is CASSLAQPYGYTF. The CDR3 nucleotides read TGTGCCAGCAGCTTAGCGCAGCCTTATGGCTACACCTTC.

This clonotype was observed a handful of times. The chain employs TRBV29-1 and TRBJ1-2; D might be TRBD1 (5 bases). The CDR3 extends over 14 amino acids. The germline V gene has CDR1 SQVTM and CDR2 ANQGSEA. In DNA, the CDR3 is TGCAGGCCTATTATGGGGACGAGATGGTATGGCTACACCTTC. Residues: CRPIMGTRWYGYTF.

This clonotype was seen a few times. Given a much more abundant clone one base away, this may be a read error. The rearrangement uses TRBV7-9 and TRBJ2-7; 9 bases match TRBD1. CDR3 size: 13 residues. Germline loops: CDR1 SEHNR, CDR2 FQNEAQ (reference sequence). The CDR3 sequence is CASLGQGHYEQHF. CDR3 nucleotide sequence: TGTGCCAGCCTCGGACAGGGGCACTACGAGCAGCACTTC.

The chain employs TRBV25-1 and TRBJ1-5; tentatively, D is TRBD1 (6 bases). Deletions cut 2 bases from V and 4 bases from J, with 9 bases between. Germline V gene lookup returns CDR1 MGHDK and CDR2 SYGVNS. This CDR3 contains 14 residues. CDR3 nucleotide sequence: TGTGCCAGCAGTGAACGGGGGCCAAATCAGCCCCAGCATTTT. This gives the protein CASSERGPNQPQHF.

The chain links TRBV4-1 to TRBJ1-1; 7 bases are shared with TRBD1. Germline V lookup: CDR1 MGHRA, CDR2 YSYEKL. The V gene end was trimmed by 3 bases and the J gene end by 2 bases; junction bases not matched to a gene: 12. This CDR3 contains 17 residues. CDR3 residues: CASSQPSAGTVNTEAFF. CDR3 DNA sequence: TGCGCCAGCAGCCAGCCCAGCGCCGGGACAGTTAACACTGAAGCTTTCTTT.

The chain joins TRBV29-1 to TRBJ2-5; no clear D gene. The germline V gene has CDR1 SQVTM and CDR2 ANQGSEA. The ends were cut back, 0 bases at V and 6 bases at J, with 17 bases in the middle. CDR3 length equals 15 residues. The DNA of the CDR3 is TGCAGCGTTGAAGATCCCGACGGACCCGTTAAGACCCAGTACTTC. It translates to CSVEDPDGPVKTQYF.

This chain connects TRBV12-3 or TRBV12-4 to TRBJ2-3; 7 bases match TRBD2. The J segment lost 4 bases and the V segment lost 5 bases, leaving 6 bases of the junction unmatched. There are 14 residues in the CDR3. The CDR3 DNA reads as TGTGCCAGCAGTATTGGGACTATAGCAGATACGCAGTATTTT. Encoded protein: CASSIGTIADTQYF.

V gene TRBV19 combines with J gene TRBJ1-5; TRBD1 might be the D (5 bases). V lost 6 bases and J 0 bases, leaving 12 bases between the germline ends. Germline V gene sequence: CDR1 LNHDA, CDR2 SQIVND (reference sequence). This CDR3 comprises 15 residues. DNA for the CDR3: TGTGCCAGTAGGGGACGGCATCCTAGCAATCAGCCCCAGCATTTT. It is translated as CASRGRHPSNQPQHF.

Note on this clonotype: The junction differs from germline at one of its ends, possibly a read error. The chain is built from TRBV29-1 and TRBJ1-2; D uncertain. Germline assignment: CDR1 SQVTM and CDR2 ANQGSEA. There are 15 residues in the CDR3. CDR3 sequence (DNA): TGCGGCGTCCACTCGGGAGCAGATAATATCTATGGCTACACCTTC. Protein sequence: CGVHSGADNIYGYTF.

This clonotype was seen repeatedly, ten times or more. This chain uses TRBV15 with TRBJ1-2; a weak D match, TRBD1 (5 bases). V lost 3 bases and J lost 8, with 16 bases in between. The CDR3 has 14 amino acids. Germline V gives CDR1 LNHNV, CDR2 YYDKDF (reference sequence). In DNA, the CDR3 is TGTGCCACCAGCAGGGACACGGAGGATCGAGGCTACACCTTC. Amino acid sequence: CATSRDTEDRGYTF.

This clonotype was observed many times. The rearrangement links TRBV11-2 to TRBJ2-1; 8 bases agree with TRBD2. From germline, CDR1 is SGHAT and CDR2 FQNNGV. This CDR3 has 15 residues. V shed 1 base and J 2 bases; nucleotides not matched to a gene: 1. The CDR3 sequence: CASSLVLAAYNEQFF. DNA of the CDR3: TGTGCCAGCAGCTTAGTACTAGCGGCCTACAATGAGCAGTTCTTC.

Only a few counts were recorded for this clonotype. The chain has TRBV4-1 and TRBJ2-1; 14 bases match TRBD2. The CDR3 sequence is 19 residues long. Germline V gene sequence: CDR1 MGHRA, CDR2 YSYEKL. After removal of 4 bases from V and 2 bases from J, the junction contained 10 bases not matched to a gene. The CDR3 reads CASSPSGTSGSHPYNEQFF. The CDR3 nucleotides read TGCGCCAGCAGCCCATCCGGGACTAGCGGGAGCCACCCCTACAATGAGCAGTTCTTC.

This clonotype was counted ten times or more. This chain uses TRBV5-6 with TRBJ2-3; D is unresolved. The CDR3 has 15 amino acids. Germline CDR1 SGHDT, CDR2 YYEEEE. Trimming removed 3 bases from V and 4 bases from J, with 15 bases in between. CDR3 DNA: TGTGCCAGCAGCTCCCAACCCCTGAAGCCAGATACGCAGTATTTT. Translation: CASSSQPLKPDTQYF.

The table lists this clonotype with many counts. At one boundary the junction diverges from the germline segment, which might be a read error. The chain is built from TRBV18 and TRBJ2-1; D not resolved. The CDR3 is 14 amino acids. CDR1 KGHSH and CDR2 LQKENI come from the germline V gene. CDR3 coding DNA: TGTGCCAGCTCACCGGTAGGCTCCAACAATGAGCAGTTCTTC. This gives the protein CASSPVGSNNEQFF.

The genes are TRBV6-2 or TRBV6-3 and TRBJ2-3; 8 bases fit TRBD2. CDR1 is MNHEY, CDR2 SVGEGT, per germline. The CDR3 sequence is 15 residues long. V was pared by 4 bases and J by 2 bases, with 5 bases of the junction left unmatched. CDR3 in DNA: TGTGCCAGCAGTTCGATAGCGGGGTACACAGATACGCAGTATTTT. As protein: CASSSIAGYTDTQYF.

This clonotype was observed at least ten times. The chain is built from TRBV7-9 and TRBJ2-1; no definite D call. Trimming left V 4 bases short and J 8 bases short, with 18 bases between. The CDR3 loop spans 15 amino acids. Germline V gene data show CDR1 as SEHNR and CDR2 as FQNEAQ (reference sequence). DNA for the CDR3: TGTGCCAGCAGCTACAATCGAGGTCAATCGGATGAGCAGTTCTTC. It is translated as CASSYNRGQSDEQFF. Full variable domain (outside the CDR3, taken from reference TRBV7-9 and TRBJ2-1): DTGVSQNPRHKITKRGQNVTFRCDPISEHNRLYWYRQTLGQGPEFLTYFQNEAQLEKSRLLSDRFSAERPKGSFSTLEIQRTEQGDSAMYLCASSYNRGQSDEQFFGPGTRLTVL.

This clonotype was detected many times. The V gene is TRBV4-2, the J gene TRBJ2-6; D is perhaps TRBD1 (6 bases). The CDR3 is 15 residues long. The germline V gene has CDR1 LGHNA and CDR2 YNFKEQ. The germline V and J ends were trimmed by 0 bases and 3 bases, with 6 bases remaining between them. CDR3 bases: TGTGCCAGCAGCCAAGACAGGGGTGGGGCCAACGTCCTGACTTTC. It is translated as CASSQDRGGANVLTF.

This clonotype has ten or more counts. The chain couples TRBV11-2 to TRBJ2-7; D is unresolved. Germline CDR1 and CDR2: SGHAT and FQNNGV. Trimming took 1 base from V and 6 from J, leaving 13 bases between them. The CDR3 loop spans 14 amino acids. Written as DNA, the CDR3 is TGTGCCAGCAGCTTAGGCCTCCAAGTGCCCGAGCAGTACTTC. It is translated as CASSLGLQVPEQYF.

This clonotype was detected many times. CDR3 sequence (DNA): TGTGCCAGCAGACCCAGGACAGGACCTAACACTGAAGCTTTCTTT. Translating gives CASRPRTGPNTEAFF. The rearrangement uses TRBV11-2 and TRBJ1-1; 7 bases line up with TRBD1. CDR3 length: 15 amino acids. Trimming took 6 bases from V and 2 from J; bases not matched to a gene: 9. Germline CDR1 is SGHAT and CDR2 is FQNNGV. The full variable domain, with the rest looked up from reference TRBV11-2 and TRBJ1-1, is EAGVAQSPRYKIIEKRQSVAFWCNPISGHATLYWYQQILGQGPKLLIQFQNNGVVDDSQLPKDRFSAERLKGVDSTLKIQPAKLEDSAVYLCASRPRTGPNTEAFFGQGTRLTVV.

This clonotype has ten or more counts. J is TRBJ2-7 and V is TRBV5-6; 12 bases are shared with TRBD2. The CDR3 consists of 17 residues. The germline V gene encodes CDR1 SGHDT and CDR2 YYEEEE. V was pared by 1 base and J by 2 bases, with 7 bases of the junction left unmatched. The CDR3 nucleotides read TGTGCCAGCAGCTTGCGTCGACGGACTAGCGGGGCCTACGAGCAGTACGTC. It is translated as CASSLRRRTSGAYEQYV.

The rearrangement joins TRBV6-2 or TRBV6-3 to TRBJ2-3; D might be TRBD2 (7 bases). Trimming shortened V by 7 bases and J by 6 bases, and 23 bases separated the two germline ends. The CDR3 length is 16 residues. Looked up from germline, CDR1 is MNHEY and CDR2 is SVGEGT. DNA for the CDR3: TGTGCCAGCACTATGGAGAGTGGGGGGGCTGAGGATACGCAGTATTTT. The encoded protein is CASTMESGGAEDTQYF.

Concerning this clonotype itself: Just one base apart from a much larger clone, this may be a read error. The V gene is TRBV12-3 or TRBV12-4, the J gene TRBJ2-1, with D maybe TRBD2 (6 bases). The CDR3 contains 14 residues. CDR3 amino acids: CACSLAEIYNEQFF. The CDR3 DNA reads TGTGCCTGCAGCTTAGCGGAGATCTACAATGAGCAGTTCTTC.

This clonotype was seen repeatedly, ten times or more. The V gene is TRBV7-9, the J gene TRBJ1-3, with D unresolved. Per the germline V gene, CDR1 is SEHNR and CDR2 is FQNEAQ (reference sequence). The V gene lost 3 bases and the J gene lost 0 bases, with 15 bases spanning the gap. This CDR3 region has 17 residues. CDR3 nucleotide sequence: TGTGCCAGCAGCTTGAGCCGGGCCATCCGCTCTGGAAACACCATATATTTT. The encoded protein is CASSLSRAIRSGNTIYF.

This clonotype was seen repeatedly, ten times or more. V is TRBV11-2 and J is TRBJ2-7, with a tentative D call TRBD2 (5 bases). CDR1 SGHAT and CDR2 FQNNGV come from the germline V gene. Trimming shortened V by 4 bases and J by 9 bases, and 10 bases separated the two germline ends. The CDR3 has 11 amino acids. CDR3 bases: TGTGCCAGCAGCTCCGCCCGGGGGCAGTACTTC. It yields the protein CASSSARGQYF.

This clonotype came up many times. The CDR3 is CASRWEGGNTIYF. The CDR3 bases are TGTGCCAGCAGATGGGAGGGCGGAAACACCATATATTTT. The V gene is TRBV12-3 or TRBV12-4, the J gene TRBJ1-3; D gene ambiguous. V was shortened by 6 bases and J by 4 bases, with 10 bases between the two germline ends. The CDR3 length is 13 residues.

This clonotype has a handful of counts. This chain links TRBV20-1 with TRBJ2-1; D is perhaps TRBD1 (5 bases). Germline V lookup: CDR1 DFQATT, CDR2 SNEGSKA (reference sequence). CDR3 length: 14 amino acids. Trimming removed 0 bases from V and 9 bases from J, with 15 bases in between. CDR3 DNA: TGCAGTGCTAGAGATATTTTCGACAGCAGTGAGCAGTTCTTC. Amino acids: CSARDIFDSSEQFF.

This clonotype was detected many times. V usage is TRBV6-1 and J usage is TRBJ1-1; 9 bases match TRBD1. Trimming removed 8 bases from V and 5 bases from J; junction bases left unmatched: 9. The CDR3 covers 14 residues. Germline V gives CDR1 MNHNS, CDR2 SASEGT. The CDR3 DNA is TGTGCCAGCCGGGACAGGGAACTTTTGACTGAAGCTTTCTTT. It specifies CASRDRELLTEAFF.

Concerning this clonotype: This may be a read error, as it is one base from a much larger clone. The rearrangement uses TRBV25-1 and TRBJ2-4, with 9 bases lining up with TRBD2. The germline gives CDR1 MGHDK, CDR2 SYGVNS. The CDR3 has 16 residues. The J segment lost 13 bases and the V segment lost 3 bases, leaving 16 bases of the junction unmatched. The CDR3 reads CASSELISGGNNEQYF. In DNA, the CDR3 is TGTGCCAGCAGTGAGCTAATAAGCGGGGGGAACAATGAGCAGTACTTC.